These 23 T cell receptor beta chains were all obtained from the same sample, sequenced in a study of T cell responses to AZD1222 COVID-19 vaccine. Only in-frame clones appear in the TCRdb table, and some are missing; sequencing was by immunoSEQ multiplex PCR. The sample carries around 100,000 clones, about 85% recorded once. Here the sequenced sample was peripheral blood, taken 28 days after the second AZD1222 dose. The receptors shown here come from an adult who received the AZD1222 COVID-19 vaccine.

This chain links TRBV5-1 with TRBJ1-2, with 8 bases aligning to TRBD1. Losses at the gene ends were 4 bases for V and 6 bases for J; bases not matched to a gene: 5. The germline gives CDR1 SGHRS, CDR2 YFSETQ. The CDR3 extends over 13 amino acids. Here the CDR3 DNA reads TGCGCCAGCAGCCCAGGGGGCGCAGATGGCTACACCTTC. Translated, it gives CASSPGGADGYTF.

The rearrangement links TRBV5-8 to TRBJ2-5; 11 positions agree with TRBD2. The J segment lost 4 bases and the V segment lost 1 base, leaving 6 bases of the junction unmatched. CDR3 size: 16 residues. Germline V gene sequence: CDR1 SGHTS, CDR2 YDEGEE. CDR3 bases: TGTGCCAGCAGCTTGCTTACTAGCGGGAGTGGAGAGACCCAGTACTTC. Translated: CASSLLTSGSGETQYF.

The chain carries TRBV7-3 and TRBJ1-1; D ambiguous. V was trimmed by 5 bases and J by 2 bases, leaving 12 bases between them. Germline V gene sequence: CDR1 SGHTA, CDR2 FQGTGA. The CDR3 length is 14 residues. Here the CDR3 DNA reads TGTGCCAGCAGCCAAGGACGGATTAACACTGAAGCTTTCTTT. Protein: CASSQGRINTEAFF.

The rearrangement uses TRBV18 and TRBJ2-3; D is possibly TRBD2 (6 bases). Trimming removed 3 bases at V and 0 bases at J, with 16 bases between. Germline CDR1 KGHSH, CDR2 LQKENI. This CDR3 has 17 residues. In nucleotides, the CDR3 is TGTGCCAGCTCACCTCCAGAGGGACTGGGAAGCACAGATACGCAGTATTTT. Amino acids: CASSPPEGLGSTDTQYF.

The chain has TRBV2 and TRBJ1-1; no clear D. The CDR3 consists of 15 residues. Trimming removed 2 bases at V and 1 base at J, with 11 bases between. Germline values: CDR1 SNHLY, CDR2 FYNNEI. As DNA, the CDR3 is TGTGCCAGCAGTGAATGGGCATCGGGGAACACTGAAGCTTTCTTT. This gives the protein CASSEWASGNTEAFF.

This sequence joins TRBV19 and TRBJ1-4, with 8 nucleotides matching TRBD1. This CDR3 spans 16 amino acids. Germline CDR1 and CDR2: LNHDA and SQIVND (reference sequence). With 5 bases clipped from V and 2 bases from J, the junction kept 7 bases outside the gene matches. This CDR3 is CASSQQGAGTNEKLFF. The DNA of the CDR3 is TGTGCCAGTAGTCAGCAGGGGGCCGGGACTAATGAAAAACTGTTTTTT.

The CDR3 loop reads CASSPSRTGQRGEQYF. In DNA, the CDR3 is TGCGCCAGCAGCCCCTCTCGGACAGGGCAAAGAGGCGAGCAGTACTTC. The chain uses TRBV4-1 and TRBJ2-7; 8 bases map to TRBD1. From germline, CDR1 is MGHRA and CDR2 YSYEKL. J gave up 6 bases and V 4 bases, and 14 bases lay outside the gene matches. The CDR3 spans 16 residues.

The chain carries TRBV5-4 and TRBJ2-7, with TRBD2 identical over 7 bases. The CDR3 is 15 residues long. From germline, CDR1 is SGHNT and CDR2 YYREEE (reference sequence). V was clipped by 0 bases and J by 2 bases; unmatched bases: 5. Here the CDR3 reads CASSLGLAAPYEQYF. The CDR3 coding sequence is TGTGCCAGCAGCTTGGGGCTAGCGGCCCCCTACGAGCAGTACTTC.

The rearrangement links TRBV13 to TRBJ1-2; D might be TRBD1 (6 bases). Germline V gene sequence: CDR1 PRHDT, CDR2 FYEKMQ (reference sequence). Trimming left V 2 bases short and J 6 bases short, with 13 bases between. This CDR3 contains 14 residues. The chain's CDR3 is CASSLKDRTHGYTF. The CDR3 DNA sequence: TGTGCCAGCAGCTTAAAGGACAGAACGCATGGCTACACCTTC.

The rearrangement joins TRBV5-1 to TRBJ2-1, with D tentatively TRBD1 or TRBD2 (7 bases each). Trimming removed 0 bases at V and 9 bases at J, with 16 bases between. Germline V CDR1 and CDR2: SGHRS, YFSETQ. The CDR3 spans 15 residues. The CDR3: CASSLGLAGGSEQFF. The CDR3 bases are TGCGCCAGCAGCTTGGGACTAGCAGGGGGGAGTGAGCAGTTCTTC.

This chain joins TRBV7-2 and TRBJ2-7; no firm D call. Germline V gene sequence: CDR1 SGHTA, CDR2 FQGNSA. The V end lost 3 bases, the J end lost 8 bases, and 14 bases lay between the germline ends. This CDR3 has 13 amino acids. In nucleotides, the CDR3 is TGTGCCAGCAGCTTGGAAAAATCTTTACAGCAGTACTTC. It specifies CASSLEKSLQQYF.

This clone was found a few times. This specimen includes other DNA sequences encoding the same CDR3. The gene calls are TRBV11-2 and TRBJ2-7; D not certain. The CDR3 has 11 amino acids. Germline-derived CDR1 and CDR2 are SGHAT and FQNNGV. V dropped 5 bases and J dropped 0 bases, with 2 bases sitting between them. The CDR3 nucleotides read TGTGCCAGCAGCCCCTCCTACGAGCAGTACTTC. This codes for CASSPSYEQYF.

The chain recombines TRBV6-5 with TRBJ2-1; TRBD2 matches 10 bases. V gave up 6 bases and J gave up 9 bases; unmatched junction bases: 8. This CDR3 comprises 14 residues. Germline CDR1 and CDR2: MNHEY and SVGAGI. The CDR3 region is CASRGAGGPGEQFF. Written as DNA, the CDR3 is TGTGCCAGCAGGGGAGCGGGAGGGCCCGGTGAGCAGTTCTTC.

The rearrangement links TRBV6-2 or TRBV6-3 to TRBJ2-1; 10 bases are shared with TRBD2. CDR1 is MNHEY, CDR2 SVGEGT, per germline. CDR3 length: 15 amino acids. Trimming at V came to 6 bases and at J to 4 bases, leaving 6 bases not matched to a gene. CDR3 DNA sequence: TGTGCCAGCAGCCTGGGACTAGCGAAGTACAATGAGCAGTTCTTC. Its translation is CASSLGLAKYNEQFF.

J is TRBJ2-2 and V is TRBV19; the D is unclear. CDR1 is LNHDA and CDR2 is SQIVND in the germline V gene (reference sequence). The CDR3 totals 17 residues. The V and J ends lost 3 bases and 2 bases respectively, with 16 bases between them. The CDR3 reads CASSILRFAPNTGELFF. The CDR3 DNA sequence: TGTGCCAGTAGTATTCTCAGGTTTGCTCCCAACACCGGGGAGCTGTTTTTT.

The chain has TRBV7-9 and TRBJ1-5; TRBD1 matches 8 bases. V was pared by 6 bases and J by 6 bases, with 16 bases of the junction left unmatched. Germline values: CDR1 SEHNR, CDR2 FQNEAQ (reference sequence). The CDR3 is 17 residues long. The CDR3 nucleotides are TGTGCCAGCAGTCGAATGATTACAGGGGGTGTAACTCAGCCCCAGCATTTT. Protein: CASSRMITGGVTQPQHF.

The CDR3 is CASSYRGSDEQFF. In DNA, the CDR3 is TGTGCCAGCAGCTACAGGGGATCCGATGAGCAGTTCTTC. The chain uses TRBV7-2 and TRBJ2-1; TRBD1 matches at 7 bases. Germline V lookup: CDR1 SGHTA, CDR2 FQGNSA. V shed 4 bases and J 8 bases; nucleotides not matched to a gene: 5. This CDR3 comprises 13 residues.

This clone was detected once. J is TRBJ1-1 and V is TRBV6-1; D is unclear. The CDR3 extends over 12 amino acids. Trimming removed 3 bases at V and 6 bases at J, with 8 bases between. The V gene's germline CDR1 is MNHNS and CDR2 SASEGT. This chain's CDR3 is CASSDQWSEAFF. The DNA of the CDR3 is TGTGCCAGCAGTGACCAGTGGTCTGAAGCTTTCTTT.

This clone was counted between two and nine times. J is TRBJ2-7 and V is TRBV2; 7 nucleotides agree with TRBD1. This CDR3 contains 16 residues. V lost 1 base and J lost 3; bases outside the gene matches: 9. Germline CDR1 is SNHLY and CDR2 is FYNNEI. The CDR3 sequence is CASSEDRVRGSYEQYF. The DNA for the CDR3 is TGTGCCAGCAGTGAAGATAGGGTCAGGGGGAGCTACGAGCAGTACTTC. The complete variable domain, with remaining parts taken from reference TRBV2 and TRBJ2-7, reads EPEVTQTPSHQVTQMGQEVILRCVPISNHLYFYWYRQILGQKVEFLVSFYNNEISEKSEIFDDQFSVERPDGSNFTLKIRSTKLEDSAMYFCASSEDRVRGSYEQYFGPGTRLTVT.

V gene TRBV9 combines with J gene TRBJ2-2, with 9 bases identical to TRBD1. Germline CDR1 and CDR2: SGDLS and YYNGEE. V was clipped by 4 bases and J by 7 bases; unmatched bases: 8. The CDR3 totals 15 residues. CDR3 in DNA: TGTGCCAGCAGCTCCGGGACAGGGTACCTCGGGGAGCTGTTTTTT. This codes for CASSSGTGYLGELFF.

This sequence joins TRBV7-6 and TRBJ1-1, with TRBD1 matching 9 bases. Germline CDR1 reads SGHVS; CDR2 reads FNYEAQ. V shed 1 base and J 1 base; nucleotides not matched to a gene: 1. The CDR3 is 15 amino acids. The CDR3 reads CASSLVGQGNTEAFF. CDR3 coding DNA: TGTGCCAGCAGCTTAGTGGGACAGGGGAACACTGAAGCTTTCTTT.

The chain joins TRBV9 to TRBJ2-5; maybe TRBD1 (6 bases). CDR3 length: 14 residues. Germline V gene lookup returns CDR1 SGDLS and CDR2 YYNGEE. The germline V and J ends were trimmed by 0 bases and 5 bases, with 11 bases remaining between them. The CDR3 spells CASSVGTERETQYF. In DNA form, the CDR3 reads TGTGCCAGCAGCGTAGGGACAGAAAGGGAGACCCAGTACTTC.

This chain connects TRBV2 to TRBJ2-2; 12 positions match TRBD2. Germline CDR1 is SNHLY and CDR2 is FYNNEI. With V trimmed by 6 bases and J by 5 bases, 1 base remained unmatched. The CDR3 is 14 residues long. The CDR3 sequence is CASRLAGGTGELFF. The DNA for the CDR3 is TGTGCCAGCAGGCTAGCGGGAGGGACCGGGGAGCTGTTTTTT.